This entry features one T cell receptor beta chain sequence. Other DNA sequences in this specimen translate into the identical CDR3. The record originates from a study of blood T cell repertoires in COVID-19. Study background: Samples representing acute and convalescent COVID-19 were sourced from the United States, Italy and Spain. The analysed material was cDNA or gDNA that came from T cells, B-cell-depleted T cells, or PBMCs.

Generated by immunoSEQ multiplex PCR, the TCRdb table keeps only in-frame clones and is missing some. The sample carries about 66,000 clones, around 82% recorded once. The CDR3 contains 13 residues. V was clipped by 0 bases and J by 1 base, with 3 bases between them. CDR1 is MNHEY, CDR2 SVGEGT, per germline. What was sequenced was peripheral blood. The TCR comes from a man aged 60 to 75 with acute or convalescent COVID-19. This chain connects TRBV6-2 or TRBV6-3 to TRBJ1-1; D not resolved. The CDR3 sequence is CASSYSANTEAFF. In nucleotides, the CDR3 is TGTGCCAGCAGTTACTCAGCGAACACTGAAGCTTTCTTT.